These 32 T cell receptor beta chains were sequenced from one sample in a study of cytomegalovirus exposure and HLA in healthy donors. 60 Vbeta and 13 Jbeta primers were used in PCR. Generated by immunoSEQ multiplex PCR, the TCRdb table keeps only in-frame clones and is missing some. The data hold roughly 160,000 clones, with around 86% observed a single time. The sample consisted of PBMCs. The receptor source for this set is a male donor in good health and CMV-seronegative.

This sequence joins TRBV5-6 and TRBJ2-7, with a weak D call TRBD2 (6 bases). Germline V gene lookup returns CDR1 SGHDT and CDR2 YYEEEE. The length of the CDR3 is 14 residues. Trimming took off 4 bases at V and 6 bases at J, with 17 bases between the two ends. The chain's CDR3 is CASSGSFPRGEQYF. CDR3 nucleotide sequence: TGTGCCAGCAGCGGATCGTTTCCGCGGGGCGAGCAGTACTTC. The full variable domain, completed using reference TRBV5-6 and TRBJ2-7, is DAGVTQSPTHLIKTRGQQVTLRCSPKSGHDTVSWYQQALGQGPQFIFQYYEEEERQRGNFPDRFSGHQFPNYSSELNVNALLLGDSALYLCASSGSFPRGEQYFGPGTRLTVT.

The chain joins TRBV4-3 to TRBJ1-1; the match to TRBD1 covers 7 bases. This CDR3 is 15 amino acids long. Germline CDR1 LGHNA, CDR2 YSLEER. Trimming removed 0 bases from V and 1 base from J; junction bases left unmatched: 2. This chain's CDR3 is CASSQDRGANTEAFF. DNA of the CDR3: TGCGCCAGCAGCCAAGACAGGGGGGCGAACACTGAAGCTTTCTTT.

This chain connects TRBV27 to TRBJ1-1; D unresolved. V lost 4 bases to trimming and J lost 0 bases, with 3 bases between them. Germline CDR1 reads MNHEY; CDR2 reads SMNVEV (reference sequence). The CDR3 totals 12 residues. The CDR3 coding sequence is TGTGCCAGCAGTTCCGTGAACACTGAAGCTTTCTTT. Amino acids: CASSSVNTEAFF.

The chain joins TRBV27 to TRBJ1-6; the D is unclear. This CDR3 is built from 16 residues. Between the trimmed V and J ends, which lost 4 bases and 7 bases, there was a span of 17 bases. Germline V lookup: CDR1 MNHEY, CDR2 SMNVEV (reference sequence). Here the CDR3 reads CASSSAGGYGNSPLHF. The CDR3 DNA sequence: TGTGCCAGCAGTTCGGCTGGAGGGTACGGAAATTCACCCCTCCACTTT.

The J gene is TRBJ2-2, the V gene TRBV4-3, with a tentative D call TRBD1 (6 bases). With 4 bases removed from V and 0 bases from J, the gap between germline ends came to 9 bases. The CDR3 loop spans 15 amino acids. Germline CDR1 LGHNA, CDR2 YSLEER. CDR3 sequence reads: CASSRDNANTGELFF. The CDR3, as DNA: TGCGCCAGCAGCCGGGACAACGCGAACACCGGGGAGCTGTTTTTT.

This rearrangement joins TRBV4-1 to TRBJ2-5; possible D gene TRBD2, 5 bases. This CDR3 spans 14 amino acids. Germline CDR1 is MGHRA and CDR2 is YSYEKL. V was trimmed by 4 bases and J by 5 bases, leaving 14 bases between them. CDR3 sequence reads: CASSPEPGWETQYF. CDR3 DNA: TGCGCCAGCAGCCCTGAGCCGGGGTGGGAGACCCAGTACTTC.

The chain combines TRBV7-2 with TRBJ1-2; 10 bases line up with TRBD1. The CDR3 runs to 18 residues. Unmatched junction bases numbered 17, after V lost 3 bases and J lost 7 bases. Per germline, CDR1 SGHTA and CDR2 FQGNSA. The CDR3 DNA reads TGTGCCAGCAGCTTTCATTTGACAGGGGGCGCGGTGAAAGCTGGCTACACCTTC. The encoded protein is CASSFHLTGGAVKAGYTF.

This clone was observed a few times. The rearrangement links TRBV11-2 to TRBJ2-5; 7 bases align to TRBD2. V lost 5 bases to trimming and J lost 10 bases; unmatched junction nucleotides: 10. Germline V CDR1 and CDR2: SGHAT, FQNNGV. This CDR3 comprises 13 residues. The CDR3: CASSPPGREVQYF. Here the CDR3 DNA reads TGTGCCAGCAGCCCCCCTGGGAGGGAAGTCCAGTACTTC.

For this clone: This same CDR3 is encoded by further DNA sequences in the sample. The CDR3, as DNA: TGTGCCAGCAGCGAGGGACAGAACTATGGCTACACCTTC. Protein product: CASSEGQNYGYTF. V usage is TRBV2 and J usage is TRBJ1-2; 7 bases line up with TRBD1. CDR1 and CDR2 (germline): SNHLY, FYNNEI. The CDR3 spans 13 residues. The ends lost 6 bases at V and 2 bases at J; junction bases unmatched: 3.

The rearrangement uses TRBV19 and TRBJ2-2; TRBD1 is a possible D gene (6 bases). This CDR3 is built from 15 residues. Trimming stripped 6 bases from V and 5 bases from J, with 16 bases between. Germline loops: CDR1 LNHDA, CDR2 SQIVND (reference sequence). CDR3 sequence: CASSNPGQLTGELFF. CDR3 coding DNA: TGTGCCAGTAGCAATCCGGGACAACTAACCGGGGAGCTGTTTTTT.

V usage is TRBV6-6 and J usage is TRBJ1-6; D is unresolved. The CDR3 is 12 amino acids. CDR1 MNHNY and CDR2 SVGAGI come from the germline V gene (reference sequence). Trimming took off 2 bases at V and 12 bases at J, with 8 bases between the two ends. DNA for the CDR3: TGTGCCAGCAGTTACCCCCGGGAACCCCTCCACTTT. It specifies CASSYPREPLHF.

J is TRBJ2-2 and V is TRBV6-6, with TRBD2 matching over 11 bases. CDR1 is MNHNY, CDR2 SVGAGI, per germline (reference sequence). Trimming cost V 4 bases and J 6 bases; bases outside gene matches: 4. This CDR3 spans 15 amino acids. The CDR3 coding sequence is TGTGCCAGCAGTTCACTAGCGGGGGCAGCCGGGGAGCTGTTTTTT. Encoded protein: CASSSLAGAAGELFF.

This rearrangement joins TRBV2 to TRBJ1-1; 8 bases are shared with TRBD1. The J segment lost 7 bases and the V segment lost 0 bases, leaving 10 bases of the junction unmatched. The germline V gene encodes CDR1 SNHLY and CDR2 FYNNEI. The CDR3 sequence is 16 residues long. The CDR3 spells CASSEALRTGSVEAFF. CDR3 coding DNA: TGTGCCAGCAGTGAAGCGCTTAGGACAGGGTCTGTTGAAGCTTTCTTT.

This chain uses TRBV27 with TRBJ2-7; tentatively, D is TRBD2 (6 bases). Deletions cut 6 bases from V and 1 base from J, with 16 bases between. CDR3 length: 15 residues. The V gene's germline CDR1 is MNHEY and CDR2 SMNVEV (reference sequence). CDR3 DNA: TGTGCCAGCAGACAATACGGAGGGGCTTCCTACGAGCAGTACTTC. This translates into CASRQYGGASYEQYF.

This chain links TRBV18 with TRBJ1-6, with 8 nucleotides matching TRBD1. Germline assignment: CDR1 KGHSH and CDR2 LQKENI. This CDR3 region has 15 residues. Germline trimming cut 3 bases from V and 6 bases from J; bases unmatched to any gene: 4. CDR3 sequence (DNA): TGTGCCAGCTCACCCATGACAGGGGCTAATTCACCCCTCCACTTT. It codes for CASSPMTGANSPLHF.

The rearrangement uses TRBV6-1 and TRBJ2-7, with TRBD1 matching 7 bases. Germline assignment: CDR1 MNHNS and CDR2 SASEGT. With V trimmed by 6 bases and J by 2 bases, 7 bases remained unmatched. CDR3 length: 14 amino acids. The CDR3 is CASSEGQGAYEQYF. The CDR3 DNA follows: TGTGCCAGCAGCGAGGGGCAGGGGGCCTACGAGCAGTACTTC.

CDR3 nucleotide sequence: TGTGCCTGGAGTGCGTCGACAGGGTCCTATAATTCACCCCTCCACTTT. Translated, it gives CAWSASTGSYNSPLHF. The chain carries TRBV30 and TRBJ1-6; 7 bases agree with TRBD1. Unmatched junction bases numbered 4, after V lost 1 base and J lost 1 base. The V gene's germline CDR1 is GTSNPN and CDR2 SVGIG (reference sequence). CDR3 size: 16 residues.

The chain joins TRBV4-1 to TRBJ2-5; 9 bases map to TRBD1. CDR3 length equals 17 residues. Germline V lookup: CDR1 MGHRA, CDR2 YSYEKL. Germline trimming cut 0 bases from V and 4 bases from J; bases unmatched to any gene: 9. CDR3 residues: CASSQDSPGQGRETQYF. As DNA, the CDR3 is TGCGCCAGCAGCCAAGATAGTCCGGGACAGGGAAGAGAGACCCAGTACTTC.

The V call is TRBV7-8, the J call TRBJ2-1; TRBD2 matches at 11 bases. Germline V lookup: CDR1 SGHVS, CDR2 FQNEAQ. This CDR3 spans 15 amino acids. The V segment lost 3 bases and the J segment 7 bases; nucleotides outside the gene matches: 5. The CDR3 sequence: CASSFTGTSGNEQFF. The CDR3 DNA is TGTGCCAGCAGCTTTACCGGGACTAGCGGTAATGAGCAGTTCTTC.

The CDR3 DNA reads TGTGCCGCGGGGGGTTCTAGCTATAATTCACCCCTCCACTTT. Protein sequence: CAAGGSSYNSPLHF. This chain links TRBV6-4 with TRBJ1-6; tentatively, D is TRBD1 (5 bases). Trimming removed 11 bases at V and 3 bases at J, with 14 bases between. CDR1 is MRHNA, CDR2 SNTAGT, per germline. This CDR3 has 14 residues.

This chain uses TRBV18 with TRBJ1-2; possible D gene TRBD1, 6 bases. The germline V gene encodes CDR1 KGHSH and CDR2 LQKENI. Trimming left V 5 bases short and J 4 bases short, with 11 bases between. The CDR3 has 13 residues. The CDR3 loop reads CASSTDSIYGYTF. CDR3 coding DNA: TGTGCCAGCTCAACGGACAGCATCTATGGCTACACCTTC.

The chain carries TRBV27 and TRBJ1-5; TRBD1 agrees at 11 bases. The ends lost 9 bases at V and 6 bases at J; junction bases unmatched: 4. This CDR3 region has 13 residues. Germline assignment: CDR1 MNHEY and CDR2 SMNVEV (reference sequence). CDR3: CASADRGLQPQHF. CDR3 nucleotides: TGTGCCAGTGCGGACAGGGGGCTTCAGCCCCAGCATTTT.

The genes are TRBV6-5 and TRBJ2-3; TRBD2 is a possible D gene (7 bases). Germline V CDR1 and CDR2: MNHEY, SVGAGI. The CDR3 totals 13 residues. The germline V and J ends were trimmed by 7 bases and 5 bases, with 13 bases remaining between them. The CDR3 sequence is CASTRGALDTQYF. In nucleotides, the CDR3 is TGTGCCAGCACTCGGGGGGCTTTAGATACGCAGTATTTT.

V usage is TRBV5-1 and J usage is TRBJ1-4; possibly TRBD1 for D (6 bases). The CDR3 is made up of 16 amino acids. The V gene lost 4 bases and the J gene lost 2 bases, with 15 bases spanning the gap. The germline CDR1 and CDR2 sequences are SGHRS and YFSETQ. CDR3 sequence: CASSAYRVQTNEKLFF. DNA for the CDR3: TGCGCCAGCAGCGCTTACAGGGTACAGACTAATGAAAAACTGTTTTTT. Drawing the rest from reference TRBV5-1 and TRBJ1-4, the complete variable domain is KAGVTQTPRYLIKTRGQQVTLSCSPISGHRSVSWYQQTPGQGLQFLFEYFSETQRNKGNFPGRFSGRQFSNSRSEMNVSTLELGDSALYLCASSAYRVQTNEKLFFGSGTQLSVL.

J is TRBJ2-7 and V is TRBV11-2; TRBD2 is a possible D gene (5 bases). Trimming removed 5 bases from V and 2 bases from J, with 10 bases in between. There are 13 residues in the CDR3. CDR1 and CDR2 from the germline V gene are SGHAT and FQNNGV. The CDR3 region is CASSRTETYEQYF. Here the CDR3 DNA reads TGTGCCAGCAGCCGGACTGAGACCTACGAGCAGTACTTC.

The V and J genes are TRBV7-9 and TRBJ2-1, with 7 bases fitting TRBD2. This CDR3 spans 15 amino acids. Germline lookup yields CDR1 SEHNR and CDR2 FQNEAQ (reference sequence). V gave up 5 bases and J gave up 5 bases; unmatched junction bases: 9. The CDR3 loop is CASSKLAASHNEQFF. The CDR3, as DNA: TGTGCCAGCAGCAAGCTAGCGGCTTCTCACAATGAGCAGTTCTTC. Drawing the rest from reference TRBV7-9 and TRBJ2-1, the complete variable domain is DTGVSQNPRHKITKRGQNVTFRCDPISEHNRLYWYRQTLGQGPEFLTYFQNEAQLEKSRLLSDRFSAERPKGSFSTLEIQRTEQGDSAMYLCASSKLAASHNEQFFGPGTRLTVL.

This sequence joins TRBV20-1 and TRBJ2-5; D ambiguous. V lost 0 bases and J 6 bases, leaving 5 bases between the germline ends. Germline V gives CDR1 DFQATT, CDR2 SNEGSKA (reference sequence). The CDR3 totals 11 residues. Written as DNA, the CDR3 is TGCAGTGCTAGAGATAAGCAGACCCAGTACTTC. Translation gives CSARDKQTQYF.

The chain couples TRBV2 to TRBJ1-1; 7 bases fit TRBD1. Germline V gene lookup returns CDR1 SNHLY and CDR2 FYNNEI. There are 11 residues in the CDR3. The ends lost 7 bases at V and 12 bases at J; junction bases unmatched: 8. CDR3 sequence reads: CASTWDRYSFF. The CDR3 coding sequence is TGTGCCAGCACCTGGGACAGATATTCTTTCTTT.

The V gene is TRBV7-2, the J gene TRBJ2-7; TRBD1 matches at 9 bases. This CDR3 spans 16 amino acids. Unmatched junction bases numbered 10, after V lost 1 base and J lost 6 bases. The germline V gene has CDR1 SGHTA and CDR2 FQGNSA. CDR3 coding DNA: TGTGCCAGCAGCTTAGGTGGGACAGGGTTAGGGGCCGAGCAGTACTTC. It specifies CASSLGGTGLGAEQYF.

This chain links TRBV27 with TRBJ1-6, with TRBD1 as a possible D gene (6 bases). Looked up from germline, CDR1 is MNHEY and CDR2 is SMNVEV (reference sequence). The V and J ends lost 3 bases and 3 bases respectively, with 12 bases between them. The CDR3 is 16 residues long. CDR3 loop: CASSFVRTDYNSPLHF. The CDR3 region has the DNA TGTGCCAGCAGTTTTGTACGGACAGACTATAATTCACCCCTCCACTTT.

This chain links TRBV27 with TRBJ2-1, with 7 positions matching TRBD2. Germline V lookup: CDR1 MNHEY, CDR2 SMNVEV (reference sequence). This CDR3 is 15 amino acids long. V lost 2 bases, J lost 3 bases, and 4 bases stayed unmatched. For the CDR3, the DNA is TGTGCCAGCAGTTTACTGGGGGGGGGCTACAATGAGCAGTTCTTC. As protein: CASSLLGGGYNEQFF.

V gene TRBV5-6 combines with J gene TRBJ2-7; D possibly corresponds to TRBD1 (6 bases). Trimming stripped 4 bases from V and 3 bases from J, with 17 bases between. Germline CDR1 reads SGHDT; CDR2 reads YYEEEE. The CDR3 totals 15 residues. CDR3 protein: CASSTGAGVLYEQYF. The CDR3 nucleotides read TGTGCCAGCAGCACTGGTGCAGGGGTTCTCTACGAGCAGTACTTC.